This T cell receptor beta chain was recorded in a study of T cells in Graves' hyperthyroidism and ophthalmopathy. About the research overall: Upon initial diagnosis and before any treatment, peripheral blood was collected.

This clonotype has at least ten counts. Trimming left V 3 bases short and J 5 bases short, with 11 bases between. CDR1 and CDR2 from the germline V gene are MDHEN and SYDVKM. There are 14 residues in the CDR3. Hyperthyroidism patients were newly diagnosed, had disease duration under 2 months, and were aged 18 to 65 years. Based on clinical symptoms, serum thyroxine and TRAb, thyroid ultrasound and orbital computed tomography, diagnoses were reached. Amplified regions were TCR beta CDR3 sequences from RNA transcripts. In the first-round RT-PCR of the TCR CDR3, the HTBI primer set was used. MiXCR was run by TCRdb on the multiplex PCR reads, yielding one entry per CDR3 protein. The repertoire includes under 400,000 distinct CDR3 sequences, roughly an eighth of them detected once, and 9.2% sits in the top ten.

V gene TRBV28 combines with J gene TRBJ1-5; no clear D. The sequence was obtained from a woman aged 18-30 years with Graves' hyperthyroidism. Sequenced material: blood. CDR3 bases: TGTGCCAGCAGTTTTGACGGGAGGGATCAGCCCCAGCATTTT. Its protein product is CASSFDGRDQPQHF.